This TCR beta chain was identified during a study of T cells in Graves' hyperthyroidism and ophthalmopathy. It was uncontrolled infection, other autoimmune disease, pregnancy or lactation that excluded patients. Study-wide findings and caveats: Researchers found most expanded thyroid clonotypes above 0.001 in blood as well.

V lost 7 bases, J lost 3 bases, and 13 bases lay in between. CDR1 is SNHLY and CDR2 is FYNNEI in the germline V gene. This CDR3 is built from 14 residues. This clonotype was counted ten times or more. Antigen unknown. RNA transcripts gave rise to amplified TCR beta CDR3 regions. HTBI primers were the set used in a first-round RT-PCR of the TCR CDR3. TCRdb processed the multiplex PCR reads anew with MiXCR; each CDR3 protein has one entry. The data contain 500,000 to 650,000 distinct CDR3 sequences, about 15% of them singletons. The receptor comes from a woman aged 40 to 50 with Graves' hyperthyroidism. The sequencing sample was made of blood. The genes are TRBV2 and TRBJ2-1, with D maybe TRBD2 (5 bases). CDR3 region: CASILGNSYNEQFF. The DNA for the CDR3 is TGTGCCAGCATACTAGGAAACAGCTACAATGAGCAGTTCTTC.